The next 14 T cell receptor beta chains were all read from a single sample in a study of somatic mutations in cytotoxic T cells in rheumatoid arthritis. Profiling relied on immunoSEQ multiplex PCR, and the TCRdb table lists in-frame clones only, not all of them. The sample lists about 26,000 clones, about 81% occurring once. The sequenced material came from CD8+ T cells sorted from blood. The receptors come from a man aged 45-65 years in good health.

CDR3 sequence (DNA): TGTGCCAGCAGTTACTCGGGACACGGCAATCAGCCCCAGCATTTT. This encodes CASSYSGHGNQPQHF. The V and J genes are TRBV6-5 and TRBJ1-5, with a tentative D call TRBD1 (6 bases). This CDR3 is 15 amino acids long. The V gene lost 0 bases and the J gene lost 2 bases, with 8 bases spanning the gap. Germline CDR1 is MNHEY and CDR2 is SVGAGI.

The chain uses TRBV13 and TRBJ1-1; D remains ambiguous. The CDR3 is made up of 14 amino acids. Trimming stripped 7 bases from V and 1 base from J, with 13 bases between. The germline gives CDR1 PRHDT, CDR2 FYEKMQ (reference sequence). CDR3 in amino acids: CASTSASSNTEAFF. In DNA, the CDR3 is TGTGCCAGCACTTCGGCCTCCTCGAACACTGAAGCTTTCTTT.

The V gene is TRBV9, the J gene TRBJ2-5; 8 nucleotides match TRBD2. Germline CDR1 SGDLS, CDR2 YYNGEE. The junction had 12 bases not matched to a gene; V was cut back by 6 bases and J by 5 bases. There are 15 residues in the CDR3. This CDR3 is CASTEGSGRGETQYF. CDR3 DNA sequence: TGTGCCAGCACCGAAGGGAGCGGGAGAGGGGAGACCCAGTACTTC.

The gene calls are TRBV7-6 and TRBJ2-1; tentatively, D is TRBD1 (6 bases). CDR1 is SGHVS, CDR2 FNYEAQ, per germline. The CDR3 runs 19 residues. Trimming removed 5 bases from V and 9 bases from J, with 32 bases in between. This CDR3 reads CASSKNPSDSSYNRGEQFF. In DNA form, the CDR3 reads TGTGCCAGCAGCAAAAACCCTTCGGACAGCTCTTACAATAGGGGTGAGCAGTTCTTC.

The sample holds one count of this clone. The chain has TRBV28 and TRBJ2-7; perhaps TRBD2 as D (7 bases). Trimming shortened V by 4 bases and J by 4 bases, and 23 bases separated the two germline ends. Germline lookup yields CDR1 MDHEN and CDR2 SYDVKM. The CDR3 extends over 17 amino acids. CDR3 nucleotides: TGTGCCAGCAGTTCGTGGGAGGGGGGTTCCCACATGTACGAGCAGTACTTC. It translates to CASSSWEGGSHMYEQYF.

J is TRBJ2-7 and V is TRBV28; TRBD2 aligns across 8 bases. J was trimmed by 1 base and V by 1 base; bases with no gene match: 3. The CDR3 has 15 amino acids. From germline, CDR1 is MDHEN and CDR2 SYDVKM. For the CDR3, the DNA is TGTGCCAGCAGTTTATCGGGAGGGGTTTCCTACGAGCAGTACTTC. This gives the protein CASSLSGGVSYEQYF.

V usage is TRBV30 and J usage is TRBJ2-7; D is uncertain. The V gene lost 3 bases and the J gene lost 3 bases, with 6 bases spanning the gap. The CDR3 contains 11 residues. Germline loops: CDR1 GTSNPN, CDR2 SVGIG (reference sequence). This chain's CDR3 is CAWRQSYEQYF. The CDR3 DNA sequence: TGTGCCTGGAGGCAGAGCTACGAGCAGTACTTC.

This chain uses TRBV11-3 with TRBJ2-1, with 8 bases matching TRBD2. The CDR3 is 17 amino acids. Germline V CDR1 and CDR2: SGHNT, YENEEA. V was clipped by 4 bases and J by 1 base; unmatched bases: 9. The CDR3 region is CASSYVGGGTSYNEQFF. CDR3 coding DNA: TGTGCCAGCAGCTACGTCGGGGGGGGAACATCCTACAATGAGCAGTTCTTC.

The chain has TRBV7-6 and TRBJ2-2; D uncertain. CDR1 SGHVS and CDR2 FNYEAQ come from the germline V gene. The CDR3 sequence is 12 residues long. Between the trimmed V and J ends, which lost 5 bases and 4 bases, there was a span of 5 bases. The CDR3 spells CASSRITGELFF. The CDR3 region has the DNA TGTGCCAGCAGCCGGATCACCGGGGAGCTGTTTTTT.

The chain couples TRBV6-1 to TRBJ2-7; TRBD1 aligns across 9 bases. CDR3 length equals 15 residues. Germline V lookup: CDR1 MNHNS, CDR2 SASEGT. Losses at the gene ends were 2 bases for V and 2 bases for J; bases not matched to a gene: 4. In nucleotides, the CDR3 is TGTGCCAGCAGTGAACATAGACAGGGGGCCTACGAGCAGTACTTC. This translates into CASSEHRQGAYEQYF.

V usage is TRBV6-5 and J usage is TRBJ2-7; D uncertain. V was clipped by 0 bases and J by 2 bases, with 14 bases between them. This CDR3 is built from 16 residues. Looked up from germline, CDR1 is MNHEY and CDR2 is SVGAGI. CDR3 in amino acids: CASSYSTAELAYEQYF. CDR3 nucleotide sequence: TGTGCCAGCAGTTACTCGACGGCGGAACTCGCCTACGAGCAGTACTTC.

J is TRBJ2-7 and V is TRBV6-5; D gene uncertain. V was trimmed by 6 bases and J by 5 bases, leaving 17 bases between them. The germline V gene encodes CDR1 MNHEY and CDR2 SVGAGI. CDR3 length: 14 amino acids. CDR3 coding DNA: TGTGCCAGCAGCCTCGGGTTTGGCTTCGACGAGCAGTACTTC. Encoded protein: CASSLGFGFDEQYF.

The genes are TRBV9 and TRBJ2-7; 8 bases fit TRBD1. CDR3 length equals 14 residues. The ends lost 4 bases at V and 2 bases at J; junction bases unmatched: 5. Looked up from germline, CDR1 is SGDLS and CDR2 is YYNGEE. The CDR3 protein is CASSPDRGPYEQYF. DNA of the CDR3: TGTGCCAGCAGCCCAGACAGGGGCCCCTACGAGCAGTACTTC.

This clone has just a few counts. V is TRBV5-6 and J is TRBJ1-1; 7 bases fit TRBD1. The V gene end was trimmed by 4 bases and the J gene end by 6 bases; junction bases not matched to a gene: 3. In germline, CDR1 is SGHDT, CDR2 YYEEEE. This CDR3 region has 12 residues. CDR3 region: CASSRGGSEAFF. The CDR3 DNA is TGTGCCAGCAGCCGAGGGGGCTCTGAAGCTTTCTTT.